Following are 13 T cell receptor beta chains from one sample sequenced in a study of OX40 agonist ivuxolimab in advanced cancers. The repertoire was sequenced with immunoSEQ multiplex PCR; TCRdb's copy has only in-frame clones and lacks some. The sample carries 65,000 to 95,000 clones, 89% recorded once. Material: CD4+ or CD8+ T cells sorted from blood, obtained in a trial of the OX40 agonist ivuxolimab. The receptors were gathered from an adult with an advanced solid tumor such as melanoma, head and neck, liver or kidney cancer.

This chain joins TRBV28 and TRBJ1-2, with D unresolved. This CDR3 contains 18 residues. V was pared by 5 bases and J by 4 bases, with 26 bases between. The germline gives CDR1 MDHEN, CDR2 SYDVKM. The CDR3 DNA follows: TGTGCCAGCAGTGTGGCTGGATCAATACCAAACCGGGCCTATGGCTACACCTTC. Amino acid sequence: CASSVAGSIPNRAYGYTF.

The V and J genes are TRBV5-1 and TRBJ2-3; 9 nucleotides line up with TRBD2. The CDR3 length is 17 residues. V shed 4 bases, J shed 1 base, and the junction held 10 bases outside the gene matches. The germline V gene encodes CDR1 SGHRS and CDR2 YFSETQ. CDR3 sequence (DNA): TGCGCCAGCAGCCGCCAGTCTCTAGCGGGACGCACAGATACGCAGTATTTT. The encoded protein is CASSRQSLAGRTDTQYF.

This sequence joins TRBV5-5 and TRBJ1-5; possible D gene TRBD1, 5 bases. Trimming shortened V by 0 bases and J by 6 bases, and 10 bases separated the two germline ends. CDR1 SGHKS and CDR2 YYEKEE come from the germline V gene (reference sequence). The CDR3 runs to 14 residues. The CDR3 here is CASSLAGLPQPQHF. The DNA for the CDR3 is TGTGCCAGCAGCTTGGCAGGGCTCCCTCAGCCCCAGCATTTT.

The gene calls are TRBV2 and TRBJ2-2; D perhaps matches TRBD2 (5 bases). The ends were cut back, 6 bases at V and 8 bases at J, with 19 bases in the middle. This CDR3 is built from 15 residues. Germline V lookup: CDR1 SNHLY, CDR2 FYNNEI. The CDR3: CASSALGASSGELFF. CDR3 nucleotide sequence: TGTGCCAGCAGCGCCTTGGGAGCTTCGAGTGGGGAGCTGTTTTTT.

The rearrangement uses TRBV5-3 and TRBJ1-1; unclear D gene. TRBV5-3 belongs to the ORF category, with a function that is uncertain. This CDR3 has 15 residues. Trimming stripped 2 bases from V and 4 bases from J, with 15 bases between. CDR3 sequence (DNA): TGTGCCAGAAGCTTCAATTACGGAGGGAGCACTGAAGCTTTCTTT. Its protein product is CARSFNYGGSTEAFF.

J is TRBJ2-3 and V is TRBV19, with 9 bases matching TRBD2. Trimming took 9 bases from V and 2 from J; bases not matched to a gene: 12. The CDR3 is 16 amino acids. Germline lookup yields CDR1 LNHDA and CDR2 SQIVND (reference sequence). DNA for the CDR3: TGTGCCAGCCACATCTCGGGGACTAGCCTCACAGATACGCAGTATTTT. Protein product: CASHISGTSLTDTQYF.

The chain combines TRBV10-3 with TRBJ2-7; the match to TRBD1 covers 7 bases. The CDR3 has 14 residues. In germline, CDR1 is ENHRY, CDR2 SYGVKD. V lost 3 bases and J lost 1; bases outside the gene matches: 3. In nucleotides, the CDR3 is TGTGCCATCAGTGAAGACAGGGAATCCTACGAGCAGTACTTC. It specifies CAISEDRESYEQYF.

The chain links TRBV5-1 to TRBJ2-3; D possibly uses TRBD1 or TRBD2 (5 bases each). Trimming cost V 0 bases and J 5 bases, with 7 bases left between them. This CDR3 has 13 amino acids. Germline V gene lookup returns CDR1 SGHRS and CDR2 YFSETQ. CDR3 DNA: TGCGCCAGCAGCTTGGTGGGGGAAGATACGCAGTATTTT. It is translated as CASSLVGEDTQYF.

The chain employs TRBV19 and TRBJ1-6; 7 nucleotides match TRBD1. The CDR3 runs 16 residues. Germline values: CDR1 LNHDA, CDR2 SQIVND (reference sequence). With 0 bases clipped from V and 10 bases from J, the junction kept 9 bases outside the gene matches. CDR3: CASSIDPGTVASPLHF. CDR3 sequence (DNA): TGTGCCAGTAGTATAGACCCCGGGACAGTTGCCTCACCCCTCCACTTT.

This clone was recorded only once. The chain couples TRBV9 to TRBJ2-2; D is unresolved. CDR3 length: 14 amino acids. Between the trimmed V and J ends, which lost 2 bases and 1 base, there was a span of 6 bases. Germline assignment: CDR1 SGDLS and CDR2 YYNGEE. CDR3 amino acids: CASSVLGNTGELFF. CDR3 DNA: TGTGCCAGCAGCGTTCTAGGGAACACCGGGGAGCTGTTTTTT.

This clone occurred once. This chain links TRBV13 with TRBJ2-2; D might be TRBD1 (6 bases). CDR3 length equals 16 residues. Germline CDR1 is PRHDT and CDR2 is FYEKMQ (reference sequence). V was cut by 0 bases and J by 0 bases, with 8 bases left in between. Here the CDR3 DNA reads TGTGCCAGCAGCTTAGGGACAGGAACGAACACCGGGGAGCTGTTTTTT. As protein: CASSLGTGTNTGELFF.

The chain employs TRBV7-2 and TRBJ2-1; D is perhaps TRBD1 (5 bases). With 5 bases removed from V and 8 bases from J, the gap between germline ends came to 16 bases. Per germline, CDR1 SGHTA and CDR2 FQGNSA. The CDR3 totals 14 residues. The CDR3 loop is CASSVRAPWDEQFF. CDR3 bases: TGTGCCAGCAGCGTCAGGGCGCCGTGGGATGAGCAGTTCTTC.

The chain recombines TRBV27 with TRBJ1-5; 9 positions match TRBD1. The CDR3 totals 18 residues. Germline V gene sequence: CDR1 MNHEY, CDR2 SMNVEV (reference sequence). The J segment lost 4 bases and the V segment lost 2 bases, leaving 12 bases of the junction unmatched. DNA of the CDR3: TGTGCCAGCAGTTTACTAACCACCCTCGGGACAGGGAATCAGCCCCAGCATTTT. Residues: CASSLLTTLGTGNQPQHF.